This entry features one T cell receptor (beta chain) sequence. Its specificity is not known. The sample comes from a study of shared clonotypes between healthy human individuals. General study points: Sharing across four donors was seen in roughly 5.2% of naive CD4 clonotypes.

Sequencing used immunoSEQ multiplex PCR; TCRdb keeps in-frame clones, though not all of them. The sample contains about 2.4 million clones, over 85% of which appear only once. CDR3 size: 19 residues. Germline V gene sequence: CDR1 ENHRY, CDR2 SYGVKD. V shed 2 bases and J 6 bases; nucleotides not matched to a gene: 19. The chain recombines TRBV10-3 with TRBJ1-1, with TRBD1 matching 9 bases. This sequence was found in a man in his late teens or twenties in good health. Some clones in this sample may be carry-over from other donors' samples. Material: naive CD4+ T cells from PBMCs. This sample's subset: CD45RA+ positively selected. The CDR3 region is CAISERVMGEQGADAEAFF. The CDR3 nucleotides are TGTGCCATCAGTGAGCGGGTCATGGGCGAACAGGGGGCGGACGCTGAAGCTTTCTTT.